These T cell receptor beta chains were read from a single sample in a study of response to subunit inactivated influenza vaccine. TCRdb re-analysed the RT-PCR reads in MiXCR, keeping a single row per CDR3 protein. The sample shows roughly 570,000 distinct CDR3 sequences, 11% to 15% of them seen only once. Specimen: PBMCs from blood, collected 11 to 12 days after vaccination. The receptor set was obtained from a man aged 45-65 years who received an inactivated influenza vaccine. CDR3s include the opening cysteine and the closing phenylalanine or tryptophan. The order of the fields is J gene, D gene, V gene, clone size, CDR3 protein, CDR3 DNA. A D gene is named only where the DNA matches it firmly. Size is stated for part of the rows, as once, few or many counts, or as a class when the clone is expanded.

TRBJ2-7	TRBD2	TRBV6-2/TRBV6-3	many	CASRRPTSGVSYEQYF	TGTGCCAGCAGAAGACCGACTAGCGGGGTCTCCTACGAGCAGTACTTC
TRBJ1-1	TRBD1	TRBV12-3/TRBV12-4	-	CASSSAGQVIAGAFF	TGTGCCAGCAGTTCCGCAGGACAGGTCATTGCGGGAGCTTTCTTT
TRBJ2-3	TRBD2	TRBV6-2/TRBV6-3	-	CASSYRGRSIADTQYF	TGTGCCAGCAGTTACCGCGGGAGGAGCATCGCAGATACGCAGTATTTT
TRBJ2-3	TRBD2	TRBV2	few	CASYHRGGVADTQYF	TGTGCCAGTTACCATCGCGGGGGGGTGGCAGATACGCAGTATTTT
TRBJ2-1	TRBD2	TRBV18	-	CASSSYLGTSGTEGNEQFF	TGTGCCAGCTCATCGTATTTGGGGACTAGCGGCACTGAGGGCAATGAGCAGTTCTTC
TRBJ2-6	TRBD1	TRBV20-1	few	CSARLQGFSGANVLTF	TGCAGTGCTAGGCTACAGGGGTTCTCTGGGGCCAACGTCCTGACTTTC
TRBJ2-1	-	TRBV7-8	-	CASSQESGNEQFF	TGTGCCAGCAGCCAGGAGTCGGGGAATGAGCAGTTCTTC
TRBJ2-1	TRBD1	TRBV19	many	CASSLQGSYNEQFF	TGTGCCAGTAGCCTACAGGGGTCCTACAATGAGCAGTTCTTC
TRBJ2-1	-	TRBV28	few	CASSPRGSLPYNEQFF	TGTGCCAGCTCCCCCCGGGGTAGCCTACCCTACAATGAGCAGTTCTTC
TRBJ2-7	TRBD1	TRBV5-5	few	CASSWTGDEQYF	TGTGCCAGCAGCTGGACAGGGGACGAGCAGTACTTC
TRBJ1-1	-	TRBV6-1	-	CASSILGGETEAFF	TGTGCCAGCAGCATACTGGGGGGTGAAACTGAAGCTTTCTTT
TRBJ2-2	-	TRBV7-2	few	CASSPQGRIGTGELFF	TGTGCCAGCAGCCCCCAAGGGAGGATTGGTACCGGGGAGCTGTTTTTT
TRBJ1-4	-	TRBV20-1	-	CSAISGATNEKLFF	TGCAGTGCTATCTCAGGTGCAACTAATGAAAAACTGTTTTTT
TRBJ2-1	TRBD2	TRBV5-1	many	CASSLASGRYNEQFF	TGCGCCAGCAGCTTGGCTAGCGGGAGATACAATGAGCAGTTCTTC
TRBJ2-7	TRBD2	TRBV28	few	CASSFSTSGITYEQYF	TGTGCCAGCAGTTTCTCGACTAGCGGGATTACCTACGAGCAGTACTTC
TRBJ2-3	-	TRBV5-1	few	CASSLNGPTDTQYF	TGCGCCAGCAGCTTGAACGGTCCCACAGATACGCAGTATTTT
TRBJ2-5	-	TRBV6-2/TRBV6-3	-	CATQTPHQETQYF	TGTGCCACCCAGACACCTCACCAAGAGACCCAGTACTTC
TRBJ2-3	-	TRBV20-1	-	CSAPNLPGEVDTQYF	TGCAGTGCGCCGAACTTACCGGGAGAAGTAGATACGCAGTATTTT
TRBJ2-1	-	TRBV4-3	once	CASSYQQGGQFF	TGCGCCAGCAGCTATCAACAGGGTGGCCAGTTCTTC
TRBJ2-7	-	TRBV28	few	CASSSSAYDEQYF	TGTGCCAGCAGTTCTAGCGCCTATGACGAGCAGTACTTC
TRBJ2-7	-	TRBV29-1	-	CSVDNNHEQYF	TGCAGCGTTGATAATAACCACGAGCAGTACTTC
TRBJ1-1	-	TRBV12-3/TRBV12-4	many	CASRLPPGPTEAFF	TGTGCCAGCAGACTCCCCCCGGGTCCCACTGAAGCTTTCTTT
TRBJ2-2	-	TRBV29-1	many	CSVESSGYTGELFF	TGCAGCGTTGAAAGCAGCGGCTACACCGGGGAGCTGTTTTTT
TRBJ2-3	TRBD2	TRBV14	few	CASSPPGLAGGDTQYF	TGTGCCAGCAGCCCGCCGGGACTAGCGGGAGGAGATACGCAGTATTTT
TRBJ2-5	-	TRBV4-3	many	CASSQDRKETQYF	TGCGCCAGCAGCCAGGACAGAAAAGAGACCCAGTACTTC
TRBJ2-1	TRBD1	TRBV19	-	CASSKYRDRVYNEQFF	TGTGCCAGTAGTAAATACCGGGACAGGGTATACAATGAGCAGTTCTTC
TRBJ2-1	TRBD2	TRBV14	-	CASSLSSGPAGGPERSSYNEQFF	TGTGCCAGCAGCCTATCCTCGGGGCCAGCGGGAGGGCCGGAGAGAAGCTCCTACAATGAGCAGTTCTTC
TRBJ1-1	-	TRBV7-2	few	CASSFGGRETEAFF	TGTGCCAGCAGCTTTGGGGGGCGAGAAACTGAAGCTTTCTTT
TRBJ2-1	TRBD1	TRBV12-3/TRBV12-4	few	CASRRGTGGYNEQFF	TGTGCCAGCAGAAGAGGGACAGGGGGATACAATGAGCAGTTCTTC
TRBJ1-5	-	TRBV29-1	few	CSVGQDGNQPQHF	TGCAGCGTTGGACAAGACGGCAATCAGCCCCAGCATTTT
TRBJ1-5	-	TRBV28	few	CASSYSRLLLQPQHF	TGTGCCAGCAGTTACAGCCGCTTATTGCTTCAGCCCCAGCATTTT
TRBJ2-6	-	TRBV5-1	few	CASSQRTDLSGANVLTF	TGCGCCAGCAGCCAGCGGACGGACCTCTCTGGGGCCAACGTCCTGACTTTC
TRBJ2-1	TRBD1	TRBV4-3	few	CASSQAPQQGSGNNEQFF	TGCGCCAGCAGCCAAGCCCCTCAACAGGGGTCAGGGAACAATGAGCAGTTCTTC
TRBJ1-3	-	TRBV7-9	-	CASSLGYSSGNTIYF	TGTGCCAGCAGCTTAGGGTACAGCTCTGGAAACACCATATATTTT
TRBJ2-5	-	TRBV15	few	CATSRDGGQETQYF	TGTGCCACCAGCAGAGATGGAGGGCAAGAGACCCAGTACTTC
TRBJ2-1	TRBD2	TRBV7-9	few	CASRPSGTTYNEQFF	TGTGCCAGCAGGCCTTCCGGGACTACGTACAATGAGCAGTTCTTC
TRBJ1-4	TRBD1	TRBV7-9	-	CASRRGRGDEKLFF	TGTGCCAGCAGGAGGGGGCGCGGGGATGAAAAACTGTTTTTT
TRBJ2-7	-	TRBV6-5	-	CASSSSARTPFYEQYF	TGTGCCAGCAGTTCTAGCGCCCGCACGCCGTTCTACGAGCAGTACTTC
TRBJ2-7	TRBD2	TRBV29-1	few	CSAGTSGTLREQYF	TGCAGCGCTGGGACTAGCGGGACGTTGAGGGAGCAGTACTTC
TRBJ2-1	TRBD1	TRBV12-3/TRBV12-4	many	CASTKPPTGTGANEQFF	TGTGCCAGCACCAAACCTCCGACCGGGACAGGGGCCAATGAGCAGTTCTTC
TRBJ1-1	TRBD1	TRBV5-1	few	CASSGDRGTPFF	TGCGCCAGCAGCGGGGACAGGGGGACCCCTTTCTTT
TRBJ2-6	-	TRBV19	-	CASIPGGSGANVLTF	TGTGCCAGTATCCCGGGCGGCTCTGGGGCCAACGTCCTGACTTTC
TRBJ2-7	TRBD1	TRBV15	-	CATSILRDRDTYEQYF	TGTGCCACCAGCATCCTTCGGGACAGGGACACCTACGAGCAGTACTTC
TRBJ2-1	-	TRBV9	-	CASSVRGKGVNEQFF	TGTGCCAGCAGCGTCCGGGGTAAGGGAGTCAATGAGCAGTTCTTC
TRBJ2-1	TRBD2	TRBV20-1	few	CSARGLAEYNEQFF	TGCAGTGCTAGGGGACTAGCGGAATACAATGAGCAGTTCTTC
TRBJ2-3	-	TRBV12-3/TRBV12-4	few	CASSAVWARDTQYF	TGTGCCAGCAGTGCCGTTTGGGCGCGTGATACGCAGTATTTT
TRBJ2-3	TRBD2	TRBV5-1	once	CASSPGTSPSTDTQYF	TGCGCCAGCAGCCCAGGGACTAGTCCTAGCACAGATACGCAGTATTTT